The subject of this entry is one T cell receptor beta chain. This entry belongs to a study of blood T cell repertoires in COVID-19. Study in general: COVID-19 samples collected from the United States, Italy and Spain covered acute and convalescent phases. The cDNA or gDNA used as material had been derived from T cells, B-cell-depleted T cells, or PBMCs.

This CDR3 region has 13 residues. Germline values: CDR1 SGHKS, CDR2 YYEKEE (reference sequence). V lost 6 bases, J lost 6 bases, and 16 bases lay in between. Authors' methods: For nucleated cells, counts were estimated from reference gene primer amplification. Profiled with immunoSEQ multiplex PCR; TCRdb holds only in-frame clones, not every one. That table supplies the V and J calls and clone size; D and trimming were determined from the DNA. The sample has hundreds of thousands of clones, about 83% seen once. The sequence came from a man in his 60s who had recovered from COVID-19. Sequenced: peripheral blood. This chain joins TRBV5-5 and TRBJ2-7; no clear D gene. CDR3: CASTFNREREQYF. The CDR3 DNA follows: TGTGCCAGCACCTTCAACCGAGAGCGCGAGCAGTACTTC.